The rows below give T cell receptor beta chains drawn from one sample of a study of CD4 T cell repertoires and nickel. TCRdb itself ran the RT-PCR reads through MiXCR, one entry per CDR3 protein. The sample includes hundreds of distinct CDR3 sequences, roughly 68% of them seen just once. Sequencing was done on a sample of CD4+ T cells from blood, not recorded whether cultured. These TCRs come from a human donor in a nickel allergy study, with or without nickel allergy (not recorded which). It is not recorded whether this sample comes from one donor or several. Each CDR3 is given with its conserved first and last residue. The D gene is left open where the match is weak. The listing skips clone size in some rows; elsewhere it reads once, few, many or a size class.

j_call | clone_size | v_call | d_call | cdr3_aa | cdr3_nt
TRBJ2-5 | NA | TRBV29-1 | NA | CSAWPRERETQYF | TGCAGCGCCTGGCCCCGGGAGCGGGAGACCCAGTACTTC
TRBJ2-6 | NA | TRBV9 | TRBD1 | CASSPTGQGAQGANVLTF | TGTGCCAGCAGCCCTACGGGACAGGGGGCGCAAGGGGCCAACGTCCTGACTTTC
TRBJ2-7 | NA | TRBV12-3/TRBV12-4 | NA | CASTAWALEQYF | TGTGCCAGCACCGCCTGGGCTCTCGAGCAGTACTTC
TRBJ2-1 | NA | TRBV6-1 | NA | CASSEPDRSYNEQFF | TGTGCCAGCAGTGAACCAGACAGGTCCTACAATGAGCAGTTCTTC
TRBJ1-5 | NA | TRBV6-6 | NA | CASKDQGSSNQPQHF | TGTGCCAGCAAGGACCAGGGGAGTAGCAATCAGCCCCAGCATTTT
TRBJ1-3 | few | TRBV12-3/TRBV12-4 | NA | CASSLGGRNSGNTIYF | TGTGCCAGCAGTTTAGGAGGACGGAACTCTGGAAACACCATATATTTT
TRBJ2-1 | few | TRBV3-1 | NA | CASSQGGGNNEQFF | TGTGCCAGCAGCCAAGGGGGCGGAAACAATGAGCAGTTCTTC
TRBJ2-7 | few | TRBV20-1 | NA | CSARGTTATYEQYF | TGCAGTGCTAGAGGGACTACCGCAACCTACGAGCAGTACTTC
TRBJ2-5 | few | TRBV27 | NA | CASSSGTHRRETQYF | TGTGCCAGCAGCTCCGGGACACACCGCCGTGAGACCCAGTACTTC
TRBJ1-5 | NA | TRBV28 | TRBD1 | CASSPETGAGNQPQHF | TGTGCCAGCAGTCCCGAGACAGGGGCCGGCAATCAGCCCCAGCATTTT
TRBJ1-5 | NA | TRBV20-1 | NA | CSARDQRGTGNQPQHF | TGCAGTGCTAGAGATCAACGGGGGACGGGCAATCAGCCCCAGCATTTT
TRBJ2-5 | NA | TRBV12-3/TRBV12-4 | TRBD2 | CASSLGVSGMEETQYF | TGTGCCAGCAGTTTAGGGGTTAGCGGGATGGAAGAGACCCAGTACTTC
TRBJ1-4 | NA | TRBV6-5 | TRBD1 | CASSRNRGGEKLFF | TGTGCCAGCAGTCGAAACAGGGGAGGTGAAAAACTGTTTTTT
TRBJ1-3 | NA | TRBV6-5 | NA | CASSYSYQNSGNTIYF | TGTGCCAGCAGTTACTCGTATCAGAACTCTGGAAACACCATATATTTT
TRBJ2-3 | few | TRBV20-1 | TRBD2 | CSAPSSGATEDTQYF | TGCAGTGCCCCGTCTAGCGGAGCCACGGAGGATACGCAGTATTTT
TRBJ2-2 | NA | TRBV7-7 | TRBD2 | CASSLAGLTGELFF | TGTGCTAGCAGCTTAGCGGGTTTGACCGGGGAGCTGTTTTTT
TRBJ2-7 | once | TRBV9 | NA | CASSVRAGNPYEQYF | TGTGCCAGCAGCGTCCGAGCCGGCAACCCCTACGAGCAGTACTTC
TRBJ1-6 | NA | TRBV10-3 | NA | CAISESLGGSYNSPLHF | TGTGCCATCAGTGAATCCCTCGGGGGCTCCTATAATTCACCCCTCCACTTT
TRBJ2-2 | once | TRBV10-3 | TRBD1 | CAISEGRGRTGELFF | TGTGCCATCAGTGAGGGCAGGGGGCGTACCGGGGAGCTGTTTTTT
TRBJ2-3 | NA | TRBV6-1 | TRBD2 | CATTGTSGRGAQYF | TGTGCAACCACTGGGACTAGCGGGAGAGGTGCGCAGTATTTT
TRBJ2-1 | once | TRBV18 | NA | CASSPPTHEQFF | TGTGCCAGCTCACCACCGACGCATGAGCAGTTCTTC
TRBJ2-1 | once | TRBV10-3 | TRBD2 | CAISAGLAGNNEQFF | TGTGCCATCAGCGCGGGACTAGCGGGGAACAATGAGCAGTTCTTC
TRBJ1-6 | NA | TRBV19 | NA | CASSMIEDSPLHF | TGTGCCAGTAGTATGATCGAGGATTCACCCCTCCACTTT
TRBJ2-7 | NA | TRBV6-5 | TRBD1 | CASSYSATGGYEQYF | TGTGCCAGCAGTTACTCAGCAACAGGGGGATACGAGCAGTACTTC
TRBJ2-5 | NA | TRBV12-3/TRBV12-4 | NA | CASSFYRASEETQYF | TGTGCCAGCAGTTTCTACAGGGCCTCCGAAGAGACCCAGTACTTC
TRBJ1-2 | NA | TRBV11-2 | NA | CASSLVASNYGYTF | TGTGCCAGCAGCTTAGTGGCTTCTAACTATGGCTACACCTTC
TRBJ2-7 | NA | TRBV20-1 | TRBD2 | CSARSWSGSGSYEQYF | TGCAGTGCTAGATCCTGGAGCGGGAGTGGGTCCTACGAGCAGTACTTC
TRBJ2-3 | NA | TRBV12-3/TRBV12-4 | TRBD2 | CASRQTSGSTDTQYF | TGTGCCAGCAGGCAGACTAGCGGCAGCACAGATACGCAGTATTTT
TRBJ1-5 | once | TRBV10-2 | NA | CASSETALQYQPQHF | TGCGCCAGCAGTGAAACGGCCCTCCAGTATCAGCCCCAGCATTTT
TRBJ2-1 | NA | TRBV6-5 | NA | CASSTWARGPNEQFF | TGTGCCAGCAGTACCTGGGCCAGAGGCCCCAATGAGCAGTTCTTC
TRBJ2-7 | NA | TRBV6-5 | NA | CASRMTGSYEQYF | TGTGCCAGCAGAATGACAGGTAGTTACGAGCAGTACTTC
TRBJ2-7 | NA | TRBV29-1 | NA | CSVVEVVRAEQYF | TGCAGCGTTGTGGAGGTAGTGAGAGCCGAGCAGTACTTC
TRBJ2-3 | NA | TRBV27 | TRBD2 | CASSLASGRVSDTQYF | TGTGCCAGCAGTTTAGCTAGCGGGAGGGTCTCAGATACGCAGTATTTT
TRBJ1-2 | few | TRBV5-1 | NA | CASSLARDTWGYTF | TGCGCCAGCAGCTTGGCTCGGGATACGTGGGGCTACACCTTC
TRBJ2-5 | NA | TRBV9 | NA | CASSVTAGTQYF | TGTGCCAGCAGCGTAACCGCCGGGACCCAGTACTTC
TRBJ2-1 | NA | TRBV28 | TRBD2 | CASSLLGLAGKYEQFF | TGTGCCAGCAGTTTATTAGGGCTAGCGGGAAAATATGAGCAGTTCTTC
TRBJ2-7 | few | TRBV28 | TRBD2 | CAIGGASGEQYF | TGTGCCATCGGGGGGGCTAGCGGCGAGCAGTACTTC
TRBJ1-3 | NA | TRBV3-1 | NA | CASSRGHTIYF | TGTGCCAGCAGCCGGGGACACACCATATATTTT
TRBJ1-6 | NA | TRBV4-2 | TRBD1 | CASMNRDSARGADSPLHF | TGTGCCAGTATGAACCGGGACAGTGCCCGGGGTGCCGATTCACCCCTCCACTTT
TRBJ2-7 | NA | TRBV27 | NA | CASSGFSGTYEQYF | TGTGCCAGCAGTGGGTTCTCCGGGACCTACGAGCAGTACTTC
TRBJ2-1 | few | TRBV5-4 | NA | CASSLDSSSSYNEQFF | TGTGCCAGCAGCTTGGACAGTTCGAGCTCCTACAATGAGCAGTTCTTC
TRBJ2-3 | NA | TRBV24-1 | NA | CATSDLLSSGTDTQYF | TGTGCCACCAGTGATTTGCTCTCTAGCGGCACAGATACGCAGTATTTT
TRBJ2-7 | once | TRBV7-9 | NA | CASSRTENKAYEQYF | TGTGCCAGCAGCCGAACAGAGAATAAAGCCTACGAGCAGTACTTC
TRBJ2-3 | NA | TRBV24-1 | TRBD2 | CATSIAGSTDTQYF | TGTGCCACCTCTATAGCGGGGAGCACAGATACGCAGTATTTT
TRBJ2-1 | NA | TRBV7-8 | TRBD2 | CASSLITGRASYNEQFF | TGTGCCAGCAGCTTAATTACGGGGAGGGCCTCCTACAATGAGCAGTTCTTC